This TCR beta chain was found in a study of radiation and T cells in renal cell carcinoma. V was pared by 0 bases and J by 5 bases, with 11 bases between. Germline-derived CDR1 and CDR2 are SGHRS and YFSETQ. There are 15 residues in the CDR3. Time point of the sample: blood 2 weeks post-SBRT. Treatment of the sample: 15 Gy SBRT to primary tumor, nephrectomy 4 weeks later. This table comes from immunoSEQ multiplex PCR, and its TCRdb copy is limited to in-frame clones, with some not included. This repertoire shows some 80,000 clones, approximately 86% found once; its top ten account for about 22%. To note about this clone: Its target is unknown.

Regarding the study as a whole: Top tumor clonotypes rose in blood 2 weeks post-radiation, then contracted.

Specimen: blood, collected from a patient whose treatment included radiotherapy and nephrectomy. The TCR comes from a woman aged 50 to 60 with renal cell carcinoma. V gene TRBV5-1 combines with J gene TRBJ1-4; maybe TRBD1 (6 bases). In DNA form, the CDR3 reads TGCGCCAGCAGCTTGGCCAACAGGGAGAATGAAAAACTGTTTTTT. Its protein product is CASSLANRENEKLFF. The full variable domain, in which reference TRBV5-1 and TRBJ1-4 provide the parts outside the CDR3, is KAGVTQTPRYLIKTRGQQVTLSCSPISGHRSVSWYQQTPGQGLQFLFEYFSETQRNKGNFPGRFSGRQFSNSRSEMNVSTLELGDSALYLCASSLANRENEKLFFGSGTQLSVL.